The rows below give T cell receptor beta chains drawn from one sample of a study of T-cell reconstitution after alpha-beta-depleted transplantation in children. TCRdb processed the PCR reads anew with MiXCR; each CDR3 protein has one entry. Among 600,000 to 800,000 distinct CDR3 sequences, less than 15% were seen once, and the ten largest hold 0.79%. The source was PBMCs, collected before TCRalphabeta/CD19-depleted stem cell transplant. Receptors were obtained from a girl under 10 years old with congenital amegakaryocytic thrombocytopenia, due to receive a stem cell transplant. Each CDR3 is given with its conserved first and last residue. D genes are given only for firm matches. Expanded clones are given a class, and other clones once, few, many or no size at all.

>NA|many|TRBV29-1|TRBJ1-1|13
CSACRRGDTEAFF
TGCAGCGCCTGCAGGAGAGGGGACACTGAAGCTTTCTTT
>NA|few|TRBV12-3/TRBV12-4|TRBJ2-6|18
CASSHARGDHSGANVLTF
TGTGCCAGCAGTCATGCCAGGGGTGATCACTCTGGGGCCAACGTCCTGACTTTC
>NA|many|TRBV20-1|TRBJ2-3|12
CSAAPIPDTQYF
TGCAGTGCCGCACCCATCCCAGATACGCAGTATTTT
>NA|many|TRBV7-6|TRBJ2-3|17
CASSFTGEQFSTDTQYF
TGTGCCAGCAGCTTCACGGGGGAACAATTTAGCACAGATACGCAGTATTTT
>NA|NA|TRBV4-1|TRBJ1-2|16
CASSTETAPGLYGYTF
TGCGCCAGCAGCACAGAGACGGCCCCCGGCCTCTATGGCTACACCTTC
>NA|many|TRBV12-3/TRBV12-4|TRBJ2-5|13
CASSWQDQETQYF
TGTGCCAGCAGTTGGCAGGATCAAGAGACCCAGTACTTC
>TRBD2|NA|TRBV2|TRBJ2-1|14
CASTGRSGYNEQFF
TGTGCCAGCACCGGGAGGAGTGGCTACAATGAGCAGTTCTTC
>TRBD2|NA|TRBV7-9|TRBJ2-1|17
CASSSTEGGSPYNEQFF
TGTGCCAGCAGCTCAACAGAGGGCGGGAGCCCCTACAATGAGCAGTTCTTC
>NA|NA|TRBV20-1|TRBJ2-7|13
CSARGPRPYEQYF
TGCAGTGCTAGAGGCCCGCGGCCCTACGAGCAGTACTTC
>NA|NA|TRBV6-1|TRBJ1-3|15
CASSPDRVGGNTIYF
TGTGCCAGCAGTCCCGATCGGGTCGGAGGAAACACCATATATTTT
>NA|few|TRBV15|TRBJ1-5|15
CATSSSGATNQPQHF
TGTGCCACCAGCAGTTCAGGGGCTACCAATCAGCCCCAGCATTTT
>TRBD2|many|TRBV20-1|TRBJ2-3|13
CSASRRESDTQYF
TGCAGTGCTAGTCGGCGGGAGTCAGATACGCAGTATTTT
>NA|many|TRBV12-5|TRBJ2-4|14
CASGLGGAKNIQYF
TGTGCTAGTGGTTTGGGCGGAGCCAAAAACATTCAGTACTTC
>NA|NA|TRBV2|TRBJ2-4|17
CASSEAWQLIAKNIQYF
TGTGCCAGCAGTGAAGCTTGGCAGCTAATAGCCAAAAACATTCAGTACTTC
>TRBD2|many|TRBV7-3|TRBJ2-1|15
CASSLLAGGNGEQFF
TGTGCCAGCAGCTTACTAGCGGGAGGTAACGGTGAGCAGTTCTTC
>NA|NA|TRBV29-1|TRBJ2-2|14
CSVERRDNTGELFF
TGCAGCGTTGAGCGGCGGGATAACACCGGGGAGCTGTTTTTT
>TRBD1|few|TRBV29-1|TRBJ1-5|12
CSVVGTGVSQHF
TGCAGCGTTGTAGGCACAGGGGTGTCCCAGCATTTT
>TRBD1|NA|TRBV5-1|TRBJ1-3|16
CASSSQTGGTGNTIYF
TGCGCCAGCAGCTCCCAGACAGGGGGAACGGGAAACACCATATATTTT
>NA|NA|TRBV11-2|TRBJ2-3|15
CASSFRGAEVDTQYF
TGTGCCAGCAGCTTCAGGGGGGCCGAAGTAGATACGCAGTATTTT
>TRBD1|few|TRBV5-1|TRBJ2-3|14
CASSLATGTGPQYF
TGCGCCAGCAGCTTGGCTACCGGGACAGGGCCGCAGTATTTT
>NA|NA|TRBV27|TRBJ2-1|15
CASILSVGNTNEQFF
TGTGCCAGCATCCTTAGCGTGGGGAATACTAATGAGCAGTTCTTC
>NA|many|TRBV28|TRBJ2-5|15
CASTLAGPGEETQYF
TGTGCCAGCACCCTGGCGGGTCCGGGCGAAGAGACCCAGTACTTC
>NA|many|TRBV5-1|TRBJ1-1|15
CASRTGGQGGTEAFF
TGCGCCAGCAGAACCGGTGGTCAGGGTGGAACTGAAGCTTTCTTT
>NA|many|TRBV5-1|TRBJ2-1|16
CASSLNLGYAYNEQFF
TGCGCCAGCAGCTTAAATCTAGGTTATGCGTACAATGAGCAGTTCTTC
>TRBD2|many|TRBV4-1|TRBJ2-2|16
CASSQLTSGRTGELFF
TGCGCCAGCAGCCAACTGACTAGCGGGAGAACCGGGGAGCTGTTTTTT
>NA|once|TRBV10-3|TRBJ2-2|16
CATNLDPALDTGELFF
TGTGCCACCAATCTGGACCCAGCTTTGGACACCGGGGAGCTGTTTTTT
>NA|NA|TRBV11-2|TRBJ2-2|16
CASSFGGPRSAGELFF
TGTGCCAGCAGCTTCGGGGGCCCAAGGAGCGCCGGGGAGCTGTTTTTT
>NA|many|TRBV27|TRBJ1-1|16
CASSLSFGGLNTEAFF
TGTGCCAGCAGTTTATCGTTCGGGGGCTTGAACACTGAAGCTTTCTTT
>NA|few|TRBV12-3/TRBV12-4|TRBJ2-1|15
CASTLGMSSGNEQFF
TGTGCCAGCACCCTCGGGATGAGTTCGGGCAATGAGCAGTTCTTC